These 22 T cell receptor beta chains came from one sample sequenced in a study of response to subunit inactivated influenza vaccine. TCRdb called the RT-PCR reads again in MiXCR, with one record for every CDR3 protein. The data hold 600,000 to 850,000 distinct CDR3 sequences, with 12% to 15% observed a single time. The sequencing here drew on PBMCs from blood, taken around two weeks before vaccination. Receptors were obtained from a man aged 45-65 years who received an inactivated influenza vaccine.

This clonotype has more than one count but fewer than ten. CDR3 amino acids: CRAIPSNNEQFF. The CDR3 DNA reads TGCAGAGCCATCCCCAGTAACAATGAGCAGTTCTTC. The chain carries TRBV20-1 and TRBJ2-1; unclear D gene. CDR3 length: 12 amino acids. Germline V gene lookup returns CDR1 DFQATT and CDR2 SNEGSKA (reference sequence).

This clonotype has just a few counts. V usage is TRBV5-7 and J usage is TRBJ1-5; perhaps TRBD1 as D (5 bases). TRBV5-7 is an ORF, and what it does is uncertain. With 5 bases removed from V and 5 bases from J, the gap between germline ends came to 14 bases. The CDR3 is made up of 14 amino acids. The CDR3 loop reads CASRNRDGDQPQHF. CDR3 DNA: TGTGCCAGCAGGAACCGGGACGGCGATCAGCCCCAGCATTTT.

This clonotype was counted at least ten times. The chain is built from TRBV6-5 and TRBJ1-4; TRBD1 agrees at 9 bases. Germline lookup yields CDR1 MNHEY and CDR2 SVGAGI. The CDR3 sequence is 14 residues long. J lost 10 bases, V lost 4 bases, and 7 bases had no gene match. CDR3 residues: CASSSNRGRGKLFF. The CDR3 DNA reads as TGTGCCAGCAGTTCGAACAGGGGGCGAGGAAAACTGTTTTTT.

CDR3 DNA sequence: TGTGCCAGCAGTGAAGCCTTACAGGGGCAGCCCCAGCATTTT. Translation gives CASSEALQGQPQHF. The V and J genes are TRBV2 and TRBJ1-5, with TRBD1 matching 7 bases. V gave up 0 bases and J gave up 7 bases; unmatched junction bases: 3. Germline CDR1 SNHLY, CDR2 FYNNEI. This CDR3 comprises 14 residues.

The V and J genes are TRBV12-3 or TRBV12-4 and TRBJ1-2; weak D call: TRBD1 (6 bases). This CDR3 comprises 15 residues. The ends were cut back, 7 bases at V and 4 bases at J, with 19 bases in the middle. The CDR3 DNA is TGTGCCAGCACCATGACAGGTTCGGTGGGCTATGGCTACACCTTC. It specifies CASTMTGSVGYGYTF.

Only a few counts were recorded for this clonotype. The V gene is TRBV4-3, the J gene TRBJ2-3, with no clear D. V was shortened by 1 base and J by 0 bases, with 5 bases between the two germline ends. This CDR3 comprises 14 residues. Germline CDR1 reads LGHNA; CDR2 reads YSLEER. DNA for the CDR3: TGCGCCAGCAGCCAAGGGCCGAGCACAGATACGCAGTATTTT. It translates to CASSQGPSTDTQYF.

The table lists this clonotype with a few counts. The chain carries TRBV2 and TRBJ2-5; D may be TRBD1 (5 bases). Trimming left V 7 bases short and J 5 bases short, with 11 bases between. The CDR3 contains 12 residues. Germline values: CDR1 SNHLY, CDR2 FYNNEI. The CDR3 here is CASTVGLETQYF. Here the CDR3 DNA reads TGTGCCAGCACTGTGGGGCTGGAGACCCAGTACTTC.

The genes are TRBV4-3 and TRBJ2-7; perhaps TRBD2 as D (5 bases). This CDR3 contains 13 residues. Germline loops: CDR1 LGHNA, CDR2 YSLEER. V was pared by 4 bases and J by 6 bases, with 13 bases between. The CDR3, as DNA: TGCGCCAGCAGCCGAGGCGGGTCTGGCGAGCAGTACTTC. Amino acid sequence: CASSRGGSGEQYF.

This clonotype was counted a few times. The DNA for the CDR3 is TGCGCCAGCAGCCAGGGCCGGGACTACAATGAGCAGTTCTTC. It specifies CASSQGRDYNEQFF. V is TRBV4-3 and J is TRBJ2-1, with D possibly being TRBD2 (5 bases). The germline CDR1 and CDR2 sequences are LGHNA and YSLEER. This CDR3 has 14 residues. V was pared by 3 bases and J by 3 bases, with 9 bases between.

This chain links TRBV24-1 with TRBJ1-1, with 9 bases lining up with TRBD1. Germline assignment: CDR1 KGHDR and CDR2 SFDVKD. The CDR3 has 14 amino acids. V shed 5 bases and J 4 bases; nucleotides not matched to a gene: 4. CDR3 region: CATSGTGVITEAFF. The CDR3 DNA follows: TGTGCCACCAGTGGGACAGGGGTTATCACTGAAGCTTTCTTT.

The V gene is TRBV5-8, the J gene TRBJ2-2; possibly TRBD1 or TRBD2 for D (6 bases each). V gave up 3 bases and J gave up 5 bases, with 14 bases separating them. CDR1 SGHTS and CDR2 YDEGEE come from the germline V gene. The CDR3 runs 15 residues. The CDR3 here is CASSWGDIWTGELFF. DNA for the CDR3: TGTGCCAGCAGCTGGGGGGACATCTGGACCGGGGAGCTGTTTTTT.

This clonotype was seen repeatedly, ten times or more. The chain has TRBV20-1 and TRBJ1-6; D is unresolved. The CDR3 length is 12 residues. With 6 bases removed from V and 5 bases from J, the gap between germline ends came to 8 bases. CDR1 and CDR2 from the germline V gene are DFQATT and SNEGSKA (reference sequence). The CDR3 loop reads CSANRDNSPLHF. CDR3 nucleotide sequence: TGCAGTGCCAACAGAGATAATTCACCCCTCCACTTT.

The sample holds many counts of this clonotype. The V and J genes are TRBV12-3 or TRBV12-4 and TRBJ2-7; TRBD1 matches at 7 bases. V lost 4 bases and J lost 6; bases outside the gene matches: 15. CDR3 size: 16 residues. The DNA of the CDR3 is TGTGCCAGCAGTTCCCACGGGCCAGGGGGAGTCGGCGAGCAGTACTTC. Translated, it gives CASSSHGPGGVGEQYF.

In its sample, this clonotype was seen a few times. V gene TRBV4-3 combines with J gene TRBJ1-2; TRBD1 matches at 10 bases. Germline V gene data show CDR1 as LGHNA and CDR2 as YSLEER. This CDR3 is 17 amino acids long. V dropped 1 base and J dropped 7; count of bases not matched to a gene: 12. As DNA, the CDR3 is TGCGCCAGCAGCCAAGGGACCCCGGGACAGGGGTATGGTGGCTACACCTTC. It yields the protein CASSQGTPGQGYGGYTF.

V usage is TRBV20-1 and J usage is TRBJ1-2; maybe TRBD1 (6 bases). Germline V gene sequence: CDR1 DFQATT, CDR2 SNEGSKA (reference sequence). The V gene lost 2 bases and the J gene lost 7 bases, with 11 bases spanning the gap. The CDR3 loop spans 12 amino acids. Here the CDR3 reads CSARSGAFGYTF. CDR3 nucleotides: TGCAGTGCTAGATCGGGGGCGTTTGGCTACACCTTC.

This chain joins TRBV25-1 and TRBJ2-7; 7 nucleotides agree with TRBD1. The V segment lost 4 bases and the J segment 3 bases; nucleotides outside the gene matches: 6. The CDR3 extends over 14 amino acids. Germline V gives CDR1 MGHDK, CDR2 SYGVNS. The DNA for the CDR3 is TGTGCCAGCAGTGCATATGGGACAGTCTACGAGCAGTACTTC. It translates to CASSAYGTVYEQYF.

Remarks on this clonotype: A much larger clone differs by one base, so this may be a read error. The genes are TRBV3-1 and TRBJ1-5; D gene unclear. Germline values: CDR1 LGHDT, CDR2 YNNKEL (reference sequence). CDR3 length equals 13 residues. Trimming stripped 4 bases from V and 5 bases from J, with 9 bases between. The CDR3 DNA reads TGTGCCAGCAGCCTTCGTCCCTATCAGCCCCAGCATTTT. Residues: CASSLRPYQPQHF. Filled out from reference TRBV3-1 and TRBJ1-5, the complete variable domain reads DTAVSQTPKYLVTQMGNDKSIKCEQNLGHDTMYWYKQDSKKFLKIMFSYNNKELIINETVPNRFSPKSPDKAHLNLHINSLELGDSAVYFCASSLRPYQPQHFGDGTRLSIL.

The table lists this clonotype with many counts. J is TRBJ2-7 and V is TRBV3-1, with 9 bases fitting TRBD1. This CDR3 is built from 15 residues. Germline values: CDR1 LGHDT, CDR2 YNNKEL (reference sequence). Unmatched junction bases numbered 8, after V lost 3 bases and J lost 5 bases. The CDR3 coding sequence is TGTGCCAGCAGCCATACAGGACAGGGGAACAACGAGCAGTACTTC. Its protein product is CASSHTGQGNNEQYF.

This chain joins TRBV5-1 and TRBJ1-1, with a weak D call TRBD1 (6 bases). The CDR3 spans 15 residues. The germline CDR1 and CDR2 sequences are SGHRS and YFSETQ. Between the trimmed V and J ends, which lost 1 base and 4 bases, there was a span of 14 bases. Here the CDR3 DNA reads TGCGCCAGCAGCTTGTCCCAAAGGGGGGGCACTGAAGCTTTCTTT. Its protein product is CASSLSQRGGTEAFF.

This clonotype showed up just a few times. The J gene is TRBJ2-5, the V gene TRBV11-1; no clear D gene. Germline lookup yields CDR1 SGHAT and CDR2 FQDESV (reference sequence). The CDR3 length is 12 residues. The V end lost 6 bases, the J end lost 2 bases, and 7 bases lay between the germline ends. The chain's CDR3 is CASRGMQETQYF. The CDR3 DNA is TGTGCCAGCAGGGGGATGCAAGAGACCCAGTACTTC.

This clonotype has only a few counts. The chain couples TRBV7-2 to TRBJ2-2, with 15 bases aligning to TRBD2. V lost 5 bases and J lost 5; bases outside the gene matches: 6. This CDR3 has 17 amino acids. The V gene's germline CDR1 is SGHTA and CDR2 FQGNSA. The CDR3: CASSRTSGRAWTGELFF. The CDR3 bases are TGTGCCAGCAGCCGGACTAGCGGGAGGGCCTGGACCGGGGAGCTGTTTTTT.

This clonotype was observed a few times. The chain couples TRBV29-1 to TRBJ2-1; 7 bases fit TRBD1. The ends lost 2 bases at V and 6 bases at J; junction bases unmatched: 4. The CDR3 has 13 amino acids. Germline V gene sequence: CDR1 SQVTM, CDR2 ANQGSEA. The CDR3 region is CSVERDSLNEQFF. CDR3 bases: TGCAGCGTTGAACGGGACAGCCTCAATGAGCAGTTCTTC.